This T cell receptor (beta chain) was profiled in a study of blood T cell repertoires in COVID-19. On the study more broadly: Spain, Italy and the United States supplied samples that represented acute and convalescent COVID-19. The analysed material was cDNA or gDNA that came from T cells, B-cell-depleted T cells, or PBMCs.

Profiling relied on immunoSEQ multiplex PCR, and the TCRdb table lists in-frame clones only, not all of them. Found here are approximately 94,000 clones, over 75% of them singletons; the top ten hold roughly 7.4%. The CDR3 is 15 residues long. Germline-derived CDR1 and CDR2 are MNHEY and SMNVEV (reference sequence). Trimming pared 3 bases from V and 2 bases from J, leaving 8 bases between. The chain carries TRBV27 and TRBJ2-6; weak D call: TRBD1 (5 bases). The specimen sequenced was peripheral blood. The receptor was isolated from a man younger than 45 in a cohort sampled during active COVID-19. The CDR3 region is CASSFQGPGANVLTF. The CDR3 DNA sequence: TGTGCCAGCAGTTTTCAGGGCCCTGGGGCCAACGTCCTGACTTTC.